The 5 T cell receptor beta chains below all came from one sample that was sequenced in a study of blood T cell repertoires in COVID-19. TCRdb's copy holds only in-frame clones and misses some; the assay was immunoSEQ multiplex PCR. Among about 33,000 clones listed, 88% were seen once. The source material was peripheral blood. The receptors shown here come from a human donor in a cohort sampled during active COVID-19.

The count of this clone is one. The chain employs TRBV18 and TRBJ2-7; D perhaps matches TRBD1 (6 bases). Germline assignment: CDR1 KGHSH and CDR2 LQKENI. V was pared by 2 bases and J by 6 bases, with 11 bases between. The CDR3 is 13 amino acids. The DNA for the CDR3 is TGTGCCAGCTCACCAACACAGGGCGGCGAGCAGTACTTC. It codes for CASSPTQGGEQYF.

The J gene is TRBJ2-5, the V gene TRBV4-1; D is possibly TRBD2 (5 bases). Trimming removed 4 bases at V and 5 bases at J, with 17 bases between. The CDR3 is 15 amino acids. The V gene's germline CDR1 is MGHRA and CDR2 YSYEKL. CDR3 loop: CASSPSGGFKETQYF. The CDR3 DNA follows: TGCGCCAGCAGCCCAAGCGGCGGGTTCAAGGAGACCCAGTACTTC.

The J gene is TRBJ2-1, the V gene TRBV19, with 8 bases matching TRBD2. The CDR3 is 17 amino acids. Germline V lookup: CDR1 LNHDA, CDR2 SQIVND (reference sequence). The J segment lost 7 bases and the V segment lost 5 bases, leaving 16 bases of the junction unmatched. The CDR3 reads CASSGNRVQRELNEQFF. The CDR3 DNA reads as TGTGCCAGTAGTGGCAATAGGGTACAGCGGGAGCTTAATGAGCAGTTCTTC.

The rearrangement links TRBV6-5 to TRBJ2-1; 11 bases match TRBD2. The J segment lost 4 bases and the V segment lost 6 bases, leaving 5 bases of the junction unmatched. This CDR3 has 15 residues. Germline loops: CDR1 MNHEY, CDR2 SVGAGI. For the CDR3, the DNA is TGTGCCAGCAGGTCTCTAGCGGGAGGTTACAATGAGCAGTTCTTC. As protein: CASRSLAGGYNEQFF.

This chain uses TRBV19 with TRBJ2-5, with 7 bases aligning to TRBD1. CDR1 is LNHDA and CDR2 is SQIVND in the germline V gene (reference sequence). With V trimmed by 3 bases and J by 5 bases, 6 bases remained unmatched. The CDR3 is made up of 14 amino acids. CDR3 in amino acids: CASSMRGGAETQYF. The CDR3 DNA reads TGTGCCAGTAGTATGCGAGGGGGCGCGGAGACCCAGTACTTC.